The 13 T cell receptor beta chains below were found in one sample sequenced in a study of CD8+CD57+ T cells in acquired aplastic anemia. Genomic DNA served as template for TCR beta VDJ and CDR3 profiling. One entry per CDR3 protein results from TCRdb running MiXCR on the reads. The sample contains under 150,000 distinct CDR3 sequences, about 40% of which appear only once. Sequencing used sorted CD4+, CD8+, or CD8+CD57+ T cells (not recorded which) from PBMCs. The source is a human donor in good health, serving as a control.

This clonotype was observed many times. The V and J genes are TRBV24-1 and TRBJ1-2; the D gene is possibly TRBD1 (6 bases). Trimming cost V 5 bases and J 5 bases, with 11 bases left between them. This CDR3 has 13 residues. Germline V CDR1 and CDR2: KGHDR, SFDVKD. The CDR3 DNA reads as TGTGCCACCAGTGGAGGGACATCATATGGCTACACCTTC. It translates to CATSGGTSYGYTF.

This clonotype was seen at least ten times. The chain recombines TRBV7-9 with TRBJ2-3; a weak D match, TRBD2 (6 bases). Trimming removed 1 base from V and 10 bases from J, with 24 bases in between. The CDR3 spans 17 residues. CDR1 is SEHNR and CDR2 is FQNEAQ in the germline V gene (reference sequence). CDR3 amino acids: CASSLGSSGLLGGSQYF. In DNA, the CDR3 is TGTGCCAGCAGCTTAGGGTCTTCAGGGTTGTTGGGAGGTTCGCAGTATTTT.

In the case of this clonotype: This may stem from a read error, because a much larger clone lies one nucleotide away. The genes are TRBV30 and TRBJ1-2; D is possibly TRBD1 (6 bases). This CDR3 has 12 residues. V shed 6 bases and J shed 7 bases, with 15 bases lying between them. Germline V CDR1 and CDR2: GTSNPN, SVGIG (reference sequence). CDR3 region: CACTTGYGGYTF. Written as DNA, the CDR3 is TGTGCCTGTACGACAGGCTACGGTGGCTACACCTTC.

This clonotype was observed a handful of times. The chain is built from TRBV7-9 and TRBJ1-6; 8 nucleotides agree with TRBD1. V shed 0 bases and J 9 bases; nucleotides not matched to a gene: 4. Per germline, CDR1 SEHNR and CDR2 FQNEAQ (reference sequence). The CDR3 length is 15 residues. The CDR3 coding sequence is TGTGCCAGCAGCTTAGCGACAGGGGTGTCTTCACCCCTCCACTTT. Translating it yields CASSLATGVSSPLHF.

This clonotype appeared many times. V gene TRBV19 combines with J gene TRBJ1-1; D is perhaps TRBD1 (5 bases). V gave up 4 bases and J gave up 5 bases, with 14 bases separating them. The CDR3 length is 14 residues. CDR1 LNHDA and CDR2 SQIVND come from the germline V gene (reference sequence). This chain's CDR3 is CASSKGAMRTEAFF. CDR3 coding DNA: TGTGCCAGTAGTAAAGGGGCCATGAGGACTGAAGCTTTCTTT. The full variable domain, completed using reference TRBV19 and TRBJ1-1, is DGGITQSPKYLFRKEGQNVTLSCEQNLNHDAMYWYRQDPGQGLRLIYYSQIVNDFQKGDIAEGYSVSREKKESFPLTVTSAQKNPTAFYLCASSKGAMRTEAFFGQGTRLTVV.

This clonotype came up a few times. The chain joins TRBV24-1 to TRBJ2-3; 8 bases fit TRBD2. The V segment lost 7 bases and the J segment 0 bases; nucleotides outside the gene matches: 2. The V gene's germline CDR1 is KGHDR and CDR2 SFDVKD. This CDR3 has 14 residues. In DNA form, the CDR3 reads TGTGCCACCAGAGTAGCGGGGAGCACAGATACGCAGTATTTT. Translated, it gives CATRVAGSTDTQYF.

This clonotype was recorded only once. The V and J genes are TRBV10-2 and TRBJ2-1, with a weak D call TRBD1 (5 bases). V was clipped by 5 bases and J by 4 bases, with 15 bases between them. CDR1 and CDR2 from the germline V gene are WSHSY and SAAADI. The CDR3 spans 15 residues. The CDR3 sequence is CASSSGLGIYNEQFF. CDR3 bases: TGCGCCAGCAGTTCAGGGTTGGGGATTTACAATGAGCAGTTCTTC.

The chain is built from TRBV2 and TRBJ1-6, with D unresolved. Deletions cut 0 bases from V and 13 bases from J, with 10 bases between. This CDR3 has 13 residues. CDR1 and CDR2 from the germline V gene are SNHLY and FYNNEI. The CDR3: CASSEAPFPPLHF. Here the CDR3 DNA reads TGTGCCAGCAGTGAAGCGCCCTTCCCCCCCCTCCACTTT. The complete variable domain, with remaining parts taken from reference TRBV2 and TRBJ1-6, reads EPEVTQTPSHQVTQMGQEVILRCVPISNHLYFYWYRQILGQKVEFLVSFYNNEISEKSEIFDDQFSVERPDGSNFTLKIRSTKLEDSAMYFCASSEAPFPPLHFGNGTRLTVT.

The sample holds many counts of this clonotype. The chain uses TRBV14 and TRBJ2-3; 7 bases map to TRBD2. This CDR3 has 18 residues. The junction had 14 bases not matched to a gene; V was cut back by 1 base and J by 4 bases. Germline V lookup: CDR1 SGHDN, CDR2 FVKESK. CDR3 amino acids: CASSQGPLRAGAADTQYF. In DNA, the CDR3 is TGTGCCAGCAGCCAAGGCCCCCTGAGGGCGGGAGCAGCAGATACGCAGTATTTT.

The V call is TRBV12-3 or TRBV12-4, the J call TRBJ1-4; a weak D match, TRBD1 (5 bases). V was shortened by 3 bases and J by 8 bases, with 13 bases between the two germline ends. The CDR3 has 14 residues. The CDR3 DNA is TGTGCCAGCAGTTTGCTCGGGGGTGGGGAAAAACTGTTTTTT. Its translation: CASSLLGGGEKLFF.

This clonotype has ten or more counts. The J gene is TRBJ2-5, the V gene TRBV12-3 or TRBV12-4, with 12 bases identical to TRBD2. V shed 5 bases, J shed 0 bases, and the junction held 13 bases outside the gene matches. The CDR3 is 19 amino acids. CDR3 sequence (DNA): TGTGCCAGCAGTCCCCGTCTAGCGGGAGGGGTTCCAAACCAAGAGACCCAGTACTTC. This codes for CASSPRLAGGVPNQETQYF.

The CDR3 loop is CASSVDWRTGQETQYF. CDR3 DNA sequence: TGTGCCAGCAGCGTAGACTGGCGGACAGGCCAAGAGACCCAGTACTTC. The chain carries TRBV9 and TRBJ2-5, with 7 nucleotides matching TRBD1. V gave up 0 bases and J gave up 1 base; unmatched junction bases: 6. Germline lookup yields CDR1 SGDLS and CDR2 YYNGEE. The CDR3 length is 16 residues.

In this sample, this clonotype turned up a few times. This chain uses TRBV30 with TRBJ1-1, with D unresolved. Deletions cut 5 bases from V and 9 bases from J, with 16 bases between. The CDR3 runs to 12 residues. CDR1 and CDR2 from the germline V gene are GTSNPN and SVGIG (reference sequence). This CDR3 is CAWASSGRKAFF. In nucleotides, the CDR3 is TGTGCCTGGGCCTCGTCGGGAAGAAAAGCTTTCTTT.